Reported below is one T cell receptor (beta chain). No antigen is known for it. The method was immunoSEQ multiplex PCR; TCRdb's version includes in-frame clones alone and lacks a portion of them. This sample has approximately 20,000 clones, with about 91% found just once. This specimen belongs to a study of T cells in narcolepsy. Study outcomes and limitations: Comparing one patient's CSF and blood CD4+ clonotypes highlighted HCRT- and TRIB2-specific autoreactive clonotypes.

The CDR3 sequence is 16 residues long. CDR1 is MNHNS, CDR2 SASEGT, per germline. V was clipped by 4 bases and J by 0 bases, with 13 bases between them. The chain links TRBV6-1 to TRBJ2-1; TRBD2 is a possible D gene (5 bases). Sequencing was carried out using CD45RA- memory CD4+ T cells from PBMCs. This sequence originates from a human donor with narcolepsy. CDR3 protein: CASSVLDLGSYNEQFF. The CDR3 DNA follows: TGTGCCAGCAGTGTACTAGACCTGGGCTCCTACAATGAGCAGTTCTTC.